This TCR beta chain is from a study of cytomegalovirus exposure and HLA in healthy donors. The PCR had 60 Vbeta and 13 Jbeta primers. Repertoires were generated with immunoSEQ multiplex PCR, while TCRdb's copy carries only in-frame clones and drops some. The sample lists fewer than 120,000 clones, less than 85% occurring once. For this clone: Its matching antigen is unknown.

Overall study results and limits: Cytomegalovirus association was listed for 164 TCR beta chains. Reports credit the classifier with highly specific, highly sensitive diagnosis of cytomegalovirus status. According to an earlier analysis, most TCR beta V segments yielded productive rearrangements about 87% or about 30% of the time.

V lost 2 bases and J lost 7, with 11 bases in between. CDR1 is MDHEN and CDR2 is SYDVKM in the germline V gene. The CDR3 has 13 residues. Sequences were obtained from PBMCs. This clonotype was sampled from a man aged 25-40 years in good health and CMV-seropositive. The rearrangement uses TRBV28 and TRBJ1-2, with no clear D. The CDR3 protein is CASSLPLSIGYTF. CDR3 DNA sequence: TGTGCCAGCAGTTTACCCCTCAGTATTGGCTACACCTTC.